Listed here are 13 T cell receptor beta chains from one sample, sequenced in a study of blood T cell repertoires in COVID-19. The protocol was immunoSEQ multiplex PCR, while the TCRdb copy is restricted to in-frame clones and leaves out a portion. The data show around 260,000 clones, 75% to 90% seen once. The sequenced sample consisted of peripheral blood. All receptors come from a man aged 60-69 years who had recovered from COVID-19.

CDR3 DNA: TGTGCCAGCAGCTTGGGCAATTCACCCCTCCACTTT. It encodes CASSLGNSPLHF. The V and J genes are TRBV7-9 and TRBJ1-6, with no clear D. Germline CDR1 SEHNR, CDR2 FQNEAQ (reference sequence). The ends were cut back, 3 bases at V and 7 bases at J, with 4 bases in the middle. This CDR3 has 12 amino acids.

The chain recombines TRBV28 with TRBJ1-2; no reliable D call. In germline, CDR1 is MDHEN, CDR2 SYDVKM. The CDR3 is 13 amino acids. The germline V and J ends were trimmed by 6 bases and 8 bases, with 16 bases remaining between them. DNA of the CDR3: TGTGCCAGCAGACTTGCTGACATCCGAGGCTACACCTTC. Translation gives CASRLADIRGYTF.

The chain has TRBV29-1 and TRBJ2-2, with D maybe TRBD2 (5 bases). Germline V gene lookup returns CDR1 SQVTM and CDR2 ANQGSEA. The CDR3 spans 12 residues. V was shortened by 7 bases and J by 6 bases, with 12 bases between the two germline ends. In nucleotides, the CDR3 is TGCAGCGCCCGAGAGGGCTCCGGGGAGCTGTTTTTT. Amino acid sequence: CSAREGSGELFF.

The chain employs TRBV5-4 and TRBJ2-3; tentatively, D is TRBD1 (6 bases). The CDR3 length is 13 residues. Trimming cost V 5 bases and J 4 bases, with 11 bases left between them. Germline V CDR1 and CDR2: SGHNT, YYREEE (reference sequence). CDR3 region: CASSTQGADTQYF. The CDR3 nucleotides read TGTGCCAGCAGTACACAGGGTGCAGATACGCAGTATTTT.

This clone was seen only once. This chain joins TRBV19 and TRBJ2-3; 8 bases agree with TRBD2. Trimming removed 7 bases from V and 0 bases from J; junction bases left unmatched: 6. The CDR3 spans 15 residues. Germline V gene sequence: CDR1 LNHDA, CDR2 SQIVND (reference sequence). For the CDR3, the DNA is TGTGCCAGTACCCGCGGGGGGCAAAGCACAGATACGCAGTATTTT. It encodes CASTRGGQSTDTQYF.

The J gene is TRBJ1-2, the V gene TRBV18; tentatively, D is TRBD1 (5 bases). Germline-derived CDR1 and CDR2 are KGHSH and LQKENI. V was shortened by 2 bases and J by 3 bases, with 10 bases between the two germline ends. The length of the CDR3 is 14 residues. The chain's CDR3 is CASSPEAGHYGYTF. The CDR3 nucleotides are TGTGCCAGCTCACCAGAGGCAGGGCACTATGGCTACACCTTC.

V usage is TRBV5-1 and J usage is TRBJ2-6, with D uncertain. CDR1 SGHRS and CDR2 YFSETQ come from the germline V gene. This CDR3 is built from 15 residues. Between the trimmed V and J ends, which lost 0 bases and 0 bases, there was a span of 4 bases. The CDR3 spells CASSLGSSGANVLTF. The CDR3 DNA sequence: TGCGCCAGCAGCTTGGGGAGCTCTGGGGCCAACGTCCTGACTTTC. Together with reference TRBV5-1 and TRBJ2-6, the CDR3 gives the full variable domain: KAGVTQTPRYLIKTRGQQVTLSCSPISGHRSVSWYQQTPGQGLQFLFEYFSETQRNKGNFPGRFSGRQFSNSRSEMNVSTLELGDSALYLCASSLGSSGANVLTFGAGSRLTVL.

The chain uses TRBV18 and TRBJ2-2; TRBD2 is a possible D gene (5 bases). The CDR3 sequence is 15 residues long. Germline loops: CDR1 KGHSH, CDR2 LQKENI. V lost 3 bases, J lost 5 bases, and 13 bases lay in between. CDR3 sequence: CASSPSGLGTGELFF. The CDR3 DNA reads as TGTGCCAGCTCACCTTCAGGACTGGGGACCGGGGAGCTGTTTTTT.

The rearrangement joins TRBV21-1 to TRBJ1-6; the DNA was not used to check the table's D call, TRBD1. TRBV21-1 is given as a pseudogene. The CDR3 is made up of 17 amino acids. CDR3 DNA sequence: TGTGCCAGCAGCTCTGAAACCGGGACAGGGGAGAATTCACCCCTCCACTTT. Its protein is CASSSETGTGENSPLHF.

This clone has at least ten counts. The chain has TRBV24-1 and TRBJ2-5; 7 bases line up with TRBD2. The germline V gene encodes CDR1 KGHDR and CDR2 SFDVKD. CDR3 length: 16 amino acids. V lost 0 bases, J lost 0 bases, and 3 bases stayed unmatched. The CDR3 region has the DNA TGTGCCACCAGTGATTTGTACGGGGGGTACCAAGAGACCCAGTACTTC. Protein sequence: CATSDLYGGYQETQYF.

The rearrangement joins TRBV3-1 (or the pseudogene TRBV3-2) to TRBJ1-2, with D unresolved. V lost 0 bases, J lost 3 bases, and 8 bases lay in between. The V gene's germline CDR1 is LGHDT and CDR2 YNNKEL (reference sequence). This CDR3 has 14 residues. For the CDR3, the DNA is TGTGCCAGCAGCCAAGAGTGGAGGGACTATGGCTACACCTTC. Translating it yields CASSQEWRDYGYTF.

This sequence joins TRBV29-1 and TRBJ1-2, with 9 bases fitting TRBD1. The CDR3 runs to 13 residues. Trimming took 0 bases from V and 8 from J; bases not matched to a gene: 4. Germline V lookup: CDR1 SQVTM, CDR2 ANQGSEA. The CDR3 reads CSVEEGTGQGYTF. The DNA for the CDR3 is TGCAGCGTTGAAGAGGGGACAGGGCAGGGCTACACCTTC.

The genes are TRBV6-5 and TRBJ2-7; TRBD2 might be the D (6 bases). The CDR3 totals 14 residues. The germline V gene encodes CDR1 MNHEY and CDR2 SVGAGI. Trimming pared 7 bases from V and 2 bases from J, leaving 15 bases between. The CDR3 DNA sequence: TGTGCCAGCAAGCCCCTGGGGGGAACCTACGAGCAGTACTTC. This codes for CASKPLGGTYEQYF.